These 24 T cell receptor beta chains share one sample of origin, sequenced in a study of cytomegalovirus exposure and HLA in healthy donors (dated by TCRdb to about 2017). The library was obtained by the immunoSEQ multiplex PCR assay. A mixture of 60 forward primers for TCR Vbeta segments and 13 reverse primers for TCR Jbeta segments was used in the multiplex PCR. TCRdb took over this immuneACCESS table, retaining in-frame rearrangements with V and J assigned. Such tables are incomplete; in checked studies, under half of the missing clones stem from an unresolved V gene, and the remainder is unexplained. In all, the sample holds 150,000 or so clones, and roughly 80% of those were seen once. Roughly 6.7% of the sample is in the top ten clones. Sequencing was carried out using PBMCs. The receptor set was obtained from a woman aged 40 to 49 in good health and CMV-seropositive.

This clone showed up just a few times. CDR3 sequence: CASRSRQPSGANVLTF. The CDR3 region has the DNA TGTGCCAGTAGGAGCCGACAGCCCTCTGGGGCCAACGTCCTGACTTTC. This rearrangement joins TRBV19 to TRBJ2-6; D perhaps matches TRBD1 (5 bases). Trimming took 6 bases from V and 0 from J, leaving 12 bases between them. This CDR3 spans 16 amino acids. Germline CDR1 reads LNHDA; CDR2 reads SQIVND (reference sequence).

The rearrangement uses TRBV6-5 and TRBJ2-3; 7 nucleotides agree with TRBD2. V dropped 8 bases and J dropped 4; count of bases not matched to a gene: 9. The CDR3 loop spans 14 amino acids. Germline V gene lookup returns CDR1 MNHEY and CDR2 SVGAGI. DNA for the CDR3: TGTGCCAGCCACGGCGGGGGACTATCAGATACGCAGTATTTT. Its translation is CASHGGGLSDTQYF.

The J gene is TRBJ1-6, the V gene TRBV11-2; D is perhaps TRBD1 (6 bases). V shed 4 bases and J shed 9 bases, with 16 bases lying between them. Germline V gives CDR1 SGHAT, CDR2 FQNNGV. The length of the CDR3 is 15 residues. CDR3 residues: CASSSIQGKFSPLHF. CDR3 DNA sequence: TGTGCCAGCAGCTCGATACAGGGTAAATTTTCACCCCTCCACTTT.

CDR3 protein: CASSYGREDSPLHF. CDR3 bases: TGTGCCAGCAGTTACGGCAGGGAGGATTCACCCCTCCACTTT. The rearrangement links TRBV6-5 to TRBJ1-6, with D perhaps matching TRBD1 (5 bases). Germline values: CDR1 MNHEY, CDR2 SVGAGI. The V end was cut by 2 bases, the J end by 8 bases, with 10 bases between. This CDR3 region has 14 residues.

The chain combines TRBV7-3 with TRBJ1-1; TRBD1 agrees at 7 bases. The germline V gene has CDR1 SGHTA and CDR2 FQGTGA. The V segment lost 6 bases and the J segment 11 bases; nucleotides outside the gene matches: 12. The CDR3 length is 13 residues. The DNA of the CDR3 is TGTGCCAGCAGTATAGACAGGGAGAGTCGGGCTTTCTTT. This translates into CASSIDRESRAFF.

The chain is built from TRBV30 and TRBJ2-1, with 11 nucleotides matching TRBD2. After removal of 1 base from V and 6 bases from J, the junction contained 8 bases not matched to a gene. The CDR3 has 16 amino acids. Looked up from germline, CDR1 is GTSNPN and CDR2 is SVGIG (reference sequence). CDR3 sequence (DNA): TGTGCCTGGAGTGCCACCCTAGCGGGGGGACTCAATGAGCAGTTCTTC. It encodes CAWSATLAGGLNEQFF.

V usage is TRBV10-3 and J usage is TRBJ2-2, with D maybe TRBD1 (7 bases). The CDR3 has 17 residues. In germline, CDR1 is ENHRY, CDR2 SYGVKD. V shed 7 bases and J shed 2 bases, with 20 bases lying between them. The CDR3 DNA is TGTGCCATCACCGACAGAGGGGGGACAGACAACACCGGGGAGCTGTTTTTT. Translating it yields CAITDRGGTDNTGELFF.

The genes are TRBV19 and TRBJ1-5, with a possible D match to TRBD1 (6 bases). The CDR3 sequence is 15 residues long. Germline CDR1 and CDR2: LNHDA and SQIVND (reference sequence). V was clipped by 1 base and J by 3 bases, with 10 bases between them. CDR3 nucleotide sequence: TGTGCCAGTAGTATAGTATCAGGGGCCAATCAGCCCCAGCATTTT. Translating it yields CASSIVSGANQPQHF.

The chain recombines TRBV2 with TRBJ2-2; D not resolved. The length of the CDR3 is 14 residues. Germline assignment: CDR1 SNHLY and CDR2 FYNNEI. Trimming pared 6 bases from V and 5 bases from J, leaving 13 bases between. CDR3 DNA sequence: TGTGCCAGCAGCGACGGGTTAAAGACCGGGGAGCTGTTTTTT. Protein sequence: CASSDGLKTGELFF.

The rearrangement uses TRBV6-5 and TRBJ1-6; possibly TRBD1 for D (6 bases). The CDR3 is 13 amino acids. Per germline, CDR1 MNHEY and CDR2 SVGAGI. With 8 bases removed from V and 8 bases from J, the gap between germline ends came to 13 bases. As DNA, the CDR3 is TGTGCCAGCCGGAGGGGGGGAGATTCACCCCTCCACTTT. Amino acid sequence: CASRRGGDSPLHF.

Comment on this clone: The germline gene is not matched at one end of the junction; a read error may be the cause. Other DNA sequences of this sample code for an identical CDR3. The CDR3 bases are TGCGCCAGCAGCTTGATGGGGGCTAGCACGGATACGCAGTATTTT. Translating it yields CASSLMGASTDTQYF. The rearrangement links TRBV5-1 to TRBJ2-3; tentative D call: TRBD1 (6 bases). CDR1 is SGHRS, CDR2 YFSETQ, per germline. This CDR3 is built from 15 residues.

The rearrangement uses TRBV11-2 and TRBJ2-3, with a tentative D call TRBD2 (5 bases). V lost 2 bases and J 6 bases, leaving 12 bases between the germline ends. Germline CDR1 and CDR2: SGHAT and FQNNGV. This CDR3 contains 14 residues. The CDR3 DNA sequence: TGTGCCAGCAGCTTAATAGCACGAGGGGATACGCAGTATTTT. Translating it yields CASSLIARGDTQYF.

V is TRBV9 and J is TRBJ1-1, with D unclear. This CDR3 is built from 14 residues. V dropped 1 base and J dropped 0 bases, with 7 bases sitting between them. Germline loops: CDR1 SGDLS, CDR2 YYNGEE. The CDR3 DNA sequence: TGTGCCAGCAGCGTAACCCCAGTGAACACTGAAGCTTTCTTT. Protein product: CASSVTPVNTEAFF.

The J gene is TRBJ1-2, the V gene TRBV27; a possible D gene is TRBD1 (5 bases). The CDR3 extends over 13 amino acids. V was trimmed by 3 bases and J by 5 bases, leaving 10 bases between them. CDR1 and CDR2 from the germline V gene are MNHEY and SMNVEV (reference sequence). The DNA for the CDR3 is TGTGCCAGCAGTTTCGCAGGGATGTATGGCTACACCTTC. Its translation: CASSFAGMYGYTF.

The rearrangement uses TRBV10-1 and TRBJ2-1; 8 bases align to TRBD2. The CDR3 runs to 16 residues. Germline values: CDR1 WNHNN, CDR2 SYGVQD (reference sequence). The ends lost 3 bases at V and 0 bases at J; junction bases unmatched: 4. CDR3 sequence reads: CASSDERGSSYNEQFF. The DNA for the CDR3 is TGCGCCAGCAGTGATGAGCGGGGGAGCTCCTACAATGAGCAGTTCTTC.

Concerning this clone itself: A junction end diverges from the germline sequence, so it may reflect a read error. The gene calls are TRBV7-9 and TRBJ2-7, with 10 bases identical to TRBD2. Looked up from germline, CDR1 is SEHNR and CDR2 is FQNEAQ (reference sequence). CDR3 length equals 14 residues. CDR3 amino acids: CSSSSSGGSYEQYF. The CDR3 nucleotides read TGTTCCAGCAGCTCTAGCGGGGGCTCCTACGAGCAGTACTTC.

This clone was detected a few times. This chain links TRBV27 with TRBJ1-1, with D hard to call. Trimming took 4 bases from V and 3 from J, leaving 12 bases between them. Germline CDR1 and CDR2: MNHEY and SMNVEV (reference sequence). The CDR3 is 14 residues long. The CDR3 DNA follows: TGTGCCAGCAGTTCACTTCTGCGTGACACTGAAGCTTTCTTT. It is translated as CASSSLLRDTEAFF.

This chain connects TRBV5-4 to TRBJ2-2; perhaps TRBD1 as D (6 bases). The V end was cut by 4 bases, the J end by 0 bases, with 16 bases between. The germline CDR1 and CDR2 sequences are SGHNT and YYREEE (reference sequence). This CDR3 is built from 17 residues. The CDR3: CASSHGLQGSNTGELFF. In DNA, the CDR3 is TGTGCCAGCAGCCATGGATTACAGGGATCGAACACCGGGGAGCTGTTTTTT.

The sample holds a few counts of this clone. V and J are TRBV7-3 and TRBJ1-1; D not resolved. In germline, CDR1 is SGHTA, CDR2 FQGTGA. The germline V and J ends were trimmed by 5 bases and 0 bases, with 7 bases remaining between them. The CDR3 contains 13 residues. CDR3 nucleotides: TGTGCCAGCAGCATCGGGGTGAACACTGAAGCTTTCTTT. Translating gives CASSIGVNTEAFF.

The chain combines TRBV6-1 with TRBJ1-2, with 7 bases identical to TRBD1. V trimming: 2 bases; J trimming: 5 bases; junction bases outside the gene matches: 8. There are 15 residues in the CDR3. The V gene's germline CDR1 is MNHNS and CDR2 SASEGT. The CDR3 region is CASSEMGTTGYGYTF. In DNA, the CDR3 is TGTGCCAGCAGTGAAATGGGGACGACAGGGTATGGCTACACCTTC.

The rearrangement links TRBV18 to TRBJ2-1; the match to TRBD1 covers 11 bases. CDR1 is KGHSH, CDR2 LQKENI, per germline. Losses at the gene ends were 2 bases for V and 6 bases for J; bases not matched to a gene: 9. The CDR3 runs 17 residues. The CDR3 sequence is CASSPRQGQGGGNEQFF. The CDR3 DNA follows: TGTGCCAGCTCACCAAGGCAGGGACAGGGGGGCGGCAATGAGCAGTTCTTC.

This chain links TRBV14 with TRBJ1-4, with 8 bases that match TRBD1. The CDR3 consists of 19 residues. V was clipped by 4 bases and J by 5 bases; unmatched bases: 18. From germline, CDR1 is SGHDN and CDR2 FVKESK. The CDR3 is CASSRSRGREKMTNEKLFF. The CDR3 nucleotides are TGTGCCAGCAGCCGTAGCAGGGGGCGAGAAAAGATGACAAATGAAAAACTGTTTTTT.

The rearrangement uses TRBV14 and TRBJ2-5; TRBD1 might be the D (6 bases). Trimming left V 6 bases short and J 6 bases short, with 14 bases between. This CDR3 has 13 amino acids. Germline CDR1 is SGHDN and CDR2 is FVKESK. The CDR3 loop reads CASRLTGTQTQYF. DNA for the CDR3: TGTGCCAGCAGACTCACAGGGACGCAGACCCAGTACTTC.

This clone was found once. The CDR3 spells CASSFGTGGNYGYTF. As DNA, the CDR3 is TGTGCCAGCAGTTTTGGGACAGGGGGCAACTATGGCTACACCTTC. V is TRBV27 and J is TRBJ1-2, with 12 bases lining up with TRBD1. The germline CDR1 and CDR2 sequences are MNHEY and SMNVEV (reference sequence). After removal of 3 bases from V and 2 bases from J, the junction contained 1 base not matched to a gene. The CDR3 runs to 15 residues.